This T cell receptor beta chain was identified during a study of regulatory T cells in long-lasting Graves disease (dated by TCRdb to about 2021). Regarding the research as a whole: In the newly diagnosed Graves' disease group, patients had been taking antithyroid drugs for less than 3 months. Patients with persistent Graves' disease were compared with patients with newly diagnosed Graves' disease using TCR sequencing and RNA sequencing of peripheral blood. The study was conducted in China and was registered as a clinical trial. A total of some 35 samples underwent TCR sequencing, from 13 patients with persistent Graves' disease and approximately 20 patients with newly diagnosed Graves' disease. Findings and caveats that apply to the study as a whole: Persistent patients shared more public clonotypes among themselves (around 2,500) than newly diagnosed patients did (about 970). The small sample size was acknowledged by the authors as a limitation that may reduce accuracy. TRBV28, TRBJ1-2 and TRBJ2-5 were preferentially used in persistent disease, while TRBV20-1 and TRBJ2-1 were favored in newly diagnosed disease. Persistent Graves' disease patients showed lower TCR Shannon entropy and fewer highly expanded clones than newly diagnosed patients, suggesting clonal expansion. Peripheral blood alone was examined, since thyroid tissue, which constituted the primary lesion, could not be accessed. Only the TCR beta chain was sequenced and analyzed.

The library was prepared using multiplex PCR. Sequencing instrument: Illumina HiSeq 4000. iRepertoire HTBI primers and Arm-PCR amplification of CDR3 regions were used to construct TCR beta libraries. Gel purification was performed on PCR products prior to sequencing. Per the original workflow: Gene usage analysis of CDR3 amino acid clonotypes used the roughly 60 TRBV and 11 to 15 TRBJ segments found across samples. COPE and FqMerger were used to merge the filtered high-quality paired reads into contigs. BLAST was used to align contigs to IMGT TRBV, TRBD and TRBJ reference genes, with CDR3 defined following IMGT. Any clonotype with a frequency above 0.1% was counted as a highly expanded clone. Shannon entropy served as the measure of repertoire diversity, while the Gini coefficient captured V-J evenness. A clonotype found in more than one individual was treated as public. TCRdb trimmed public reads at Q25 via fastp, called clones via MiXCR and kept in-frame beta chains. Under each unique CDR3 protein, matching rows form one entry showing the most common genes and DNA. V and J calls and clone size were set by TCRdb, not the authors. The sample table contains 350,000 to 450,000 distinct CDR3 sequences; only one count was recorded for over 9.5% of them. In total, the top ten clones hold 15% to 20% of the sample.

Measured from the cysteine to the phenylalanine, the CDR3 is 16 residues long. Just CDR3 DNA is preserved here, 48 bases in frame from base 1. CDR1 and CDR2, looked up from the germline V gene (reference sequence), are LGHDT and YNNKEL. The germline V and J ends show losses of 1 base and 9 bases respectively, and no gene match explains 3 bases of the junction. This sample's time point label indicates: newly diagnosed GD, antithyroid drugs for less than 3 months. RNA was extracted from PBMCs in TRIzol for both TCR sequencing and RNA sequencing. Graves' disease was diagnosed according to American Thyroid Association guidelines. The patients came from an endocrinology department in Xi'an, China. From each patient, approximately 9 milliliters of peripheral blood was collected into an EDTA anticoagulant tube. Ficoll Paque Plus density gradient separation was used to isolate PBMCs, and no additional T cell sorting was done. An Agilent 2100 Bioanalyzer and agarose gel were used to assess RNA quality, and a NanoDrop 2000 was used to measure RNA concentration.

In its sample, this clonotype was seen many times. It lacks a known antigen. Base qualities are not recorded, but no much larger clone differs from it by a single base. These records were also assigned to another study, of T cells in Graves' hyperthyroidism and ophthalmopathy. Looking at the second paper: Stable Graves' hyperthyroidism was defined as the absence of progression to ophthalmopathy over 18 months of follow-up. Hyperthyroidism patients were newly diagnosed, with disease duration under 2 months, and aged 18 to 65 years. Patients with uncontrolled infections, other autoimmune diseases, pregnancy or lactation were excluded. Diagnoses relied on clinical symptoms, serum thyroxine and TRAb, thyroid ultrasound and orbital computed tomography. The TCR CDR3 was subjected to a first round of RT-PCR using the HTBI primer set and the Qiagen OneStep RT-PCR kit. Most expanded thyroid clonotypes (frequency above 0.001) were also found in blood, which suggests that blood repertoires may mirror thyroid immune responses. Ophthalmopathy was separated from stable hyperthyroidism by a 13 V-J signature model, with approximately 90% sensitivity and approximately 81% specificity obtained in cross-validation and 80%/75% obtained in testing. In validation, the model predicted progression to ophthalmopathy with over 60% sensitivity and about 73% specificity, a median of 6.5 months before onset. To identify TCR V-J signatures that set the groups apart, the researchers used a discovery cohort of 100 or so patients, made up of under 45 with Graves' ophthalmopathy and about 55 with stable Graves' hyperthyroidism. Prospective prediction of ophthalmopathy was tested in an independent validation cohort consisting of 18 hyperthyroidism patients and some 16 patients who later progressed to ophthalmopathy. For training and testing, the 95 to 100 patients in the discovery cohort were randomly divided in a 7:3 ratio. In addition, the study compared T-cell repertoires in thyroid tissue and in blood from five to seven Graves' hyperthyroidism patients. After blood sampling, hyperthyroidism patients were treated with methimazole at a starting dose of 30 mg daily, and ophthalmopathy patients were treated with high-dose intravenous methylprednisolone. Libraries were constructed in a second round of multiplex PCR, after which size selection and purification were carried out. Sequencing of the libraries was done on an Illumina HiSeq2000 using paired-end 100 bp reads. SOAPnuke was used to process the raw data, throwing out any read that contained adapters or uncalled bases, had a mean Phred below 15, or lacked an exact constant-primer or identifier match. High-quality paired reads were merged using COPE v1.2.5, and each unique nucleotide sequence was defined as a clonotype. Clonotypes were aligned to IMGT TRBV, TRBD and TRBJ reference segments using MiTCR v1.1. Analysis was restricted to V-J combinations with a frequency above 0.0001, which covered roughly 99% of repertoires. A TCS score was defined as the ratio between F50 (clonal expansion) and ExV (chaos), using BLOSUM62-based TCRdist between CDR3 peptides within each V-J. Welch's t-statistics and random forest reduced around 520 V-J features to about 13, which were used in a naive Bayes classifier (R e1071). No statistical method was used to set the sample size in advance, and investigators knew the group allocation. The paper describes TCR Vbeta CDR3 sequencing of 120 to 150 peripheral blood samples, made up of about 40 ophthalmopathy patients, approximately 73 hyperthyroidism patients and 17 progressor patients.

The clonotype comes from a woman under 30 with Graves disease. Donor details come from another sample of the same person, matched by shared clones. Here the sequenced sample was peripheral blood mononuclear cells (PBMCs), taken at new diagnosis, from a patient treated with antithyroid drugs. Recombination connected TRBV3-1 to TRBJ2-1, and TRBD2 matches 16 of the central bases. The CDR3 amino acid sequence is: CASSQVGLAGGREQFF. The nucleotides are TGTGCCAGCAGCCAAGTGGGACTAGCGGGGGGGCGTGAGCAGTTCTTC.